This T cell receptor beta chain was profiled in a study of CD8 T cells in ankylosing spondylitis. The study, taken as a whole, reports: Previously reported in reactive arthritis synovial fluid and blood were some of the motif variants. The study looked at matched synovial fluid samples from ankylosing spondylitis patients. Disease-linked clones were reported to be significantly enriched there.

The table lists this clonotype with many counts. Its antigen is not identified. The CDR3 covers 13 residues. Trimming pared 0 bases from V and 5 bases from J, leaving 7 bases between. A single record per CDR3 protein comes from TCRdb applying MiXCR to the 5' RACE reads. The data show about 190,000 distinct CDR3 sequences, with 10% to 15% seen just once and 9.5% to 12% held by the top ten. The sequence was obtained from a female donor with ankylosing spondylitis or in good health (not recorded which). The rearrangement uses TRBV12-3 or TRBV12-4 and TRBJ1-1; a weak D match, TRBD1 (5 bases). Sequencing input: blood, either unsorted or a sorted T cell fraction (not recorded which). The CDR3 reads CASSLAWGTEAFF. In DNA, the CDR3 is TGTGCCAGCAGTTTAGCCTGGGGGACTGAAGCTTTCTTT.